This TCR beta chain was profiled in a study of blood T cells in healthy people across ages. Notes on the study in general: Diversity figures based on one million T cells were deemed too low. Whereas aged donors had fewer naive CD4+ cells, long-lived donors had more of them and higher diversity.

As for this clonotype: Its target is not known.

Sample-barcoded 5' priming and a J-beta primer mix drove a second PCR of roughly 6 to 12 cycles. One entry per CDR3 protein results from TCRdb running MiXCR on the 5' RACE reads. The data contain fewer than 1.5 million distinct CDR3 sequences, roughly 45% of them singletons. The CDR3 loop spans 12 amino acids. V was trimmed by 4 bases and J by 11 bases, leaving 9 bases between them. The V gene's germline CDR1 is SGHTA and CDR2 FQGNSA. Sequencing was done on a sample of blood. This clonotype was obtained from a woman aged 18-29 years in good health. The chain joins TRBV7-2 to TRBJ1-6; possible D gene TRBD1, 6 bases. CDR3 sequence (DNA): TGTGCCAGCAGCTCACAGGGTCCACCCCTCCACTTT. Protein product: CASSSQGPPLHF.